This T cell receptor beta chain was obtained from a study of cytomegalovirus exposure and HLA in healthy donors. The wider study: Out of 150 million to 200 million T cells, an earlier analysis found fewer than 140 million unique TCR beta sequences in total. Study-level points and caveats: Under in vitro conditions, a few CMV-associated chains were confirmed as specific for CMV antigens.

V lost 1 base, J lost 4 bases, and 5 bases lay in between. Per germline, CDR1 SGHTA and CDR2 FQGNSA. This CDR3 comprises 13 residues. It was with 60 Vbeta and 13 Jbeta primers that the PCR ran. Assay used: immunoSEQ multiplex PCR; TCRdb lists only in-frame clones, some missing. This table has around 110,000 clones, around 74% appearing once. Only a few counts were recorded for this clone. What it binds is unknown. Sequenced sample: PBMCs. The TCR was taken from a man aged 30-40 years in good health and CMV-seropositive. The chain recombines TRBV7-2 with TRBJ1-5; the D is unclear. The CDR3 nucleotides are TGTGCCAGCAGCTTAGATCCGAATCAGCCCCAGCATTTT. Amino acid sequence: CASSLDPNQPQHF. Filled out from reference TRBV7-2 and TRBJ1-5, the complete variable domain reads GAGVSQSPSNKVTEKGKDVELRCDPISGHTALYWYRQSLGQGLEFLIYFQGNSAPDKSGLPSDRFSAERTGGSVSTLTIQRTQQEDSAVYLCASSLDPNQPQHFGDGTRLSIL.